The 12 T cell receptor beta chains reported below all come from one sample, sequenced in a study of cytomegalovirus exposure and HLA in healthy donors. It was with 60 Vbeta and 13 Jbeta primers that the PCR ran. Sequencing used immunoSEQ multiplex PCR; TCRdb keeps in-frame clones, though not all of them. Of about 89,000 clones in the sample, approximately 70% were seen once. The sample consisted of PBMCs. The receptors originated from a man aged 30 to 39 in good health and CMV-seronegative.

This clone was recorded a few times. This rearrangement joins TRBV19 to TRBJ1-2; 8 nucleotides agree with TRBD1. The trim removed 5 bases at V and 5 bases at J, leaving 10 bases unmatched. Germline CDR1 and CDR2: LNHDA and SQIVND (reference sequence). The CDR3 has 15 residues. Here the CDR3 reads CASSPSTGAAYGYTF. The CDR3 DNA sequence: TGTGCCAGTAGTCCTTCGACAGGGGCGGCGTATGGCTACACCTTC. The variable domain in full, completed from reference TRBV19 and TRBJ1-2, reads DGGITQSPKYLFRKEGQNVTLSCEQNLNHDAMYWYRQDPGQGLRLIYYSQIVNDFQKGDIAEGYSVSREKKESFPLTVTSAQKNPTAFYLCASSPSTGAAYGYTFGSGTRLTVV.

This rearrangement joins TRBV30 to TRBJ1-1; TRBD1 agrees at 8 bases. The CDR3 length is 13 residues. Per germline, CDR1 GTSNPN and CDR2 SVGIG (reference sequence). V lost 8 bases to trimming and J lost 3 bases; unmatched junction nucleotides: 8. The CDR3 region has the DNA TGTGCCGGAGGGGCAGGGGGCTACACTGAAGCTTTCTTT. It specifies CAGGAGGYTEAFF.

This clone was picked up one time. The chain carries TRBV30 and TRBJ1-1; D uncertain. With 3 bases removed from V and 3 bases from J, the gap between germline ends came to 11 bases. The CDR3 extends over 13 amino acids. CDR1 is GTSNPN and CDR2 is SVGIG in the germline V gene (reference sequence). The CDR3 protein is CAWRRGRDTEAFF. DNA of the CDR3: TGTGCCTGGAGGCGGGGTAGGGACACTGAAGCTTTCTTT.

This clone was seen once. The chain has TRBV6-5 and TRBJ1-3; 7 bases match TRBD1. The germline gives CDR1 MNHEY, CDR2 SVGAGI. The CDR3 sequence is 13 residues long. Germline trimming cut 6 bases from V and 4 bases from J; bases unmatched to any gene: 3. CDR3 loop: CASRTGQGNTIYF. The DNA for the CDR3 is TGTGCCAGCAGAACGGGACAGGGAAACACCATATATTTT.

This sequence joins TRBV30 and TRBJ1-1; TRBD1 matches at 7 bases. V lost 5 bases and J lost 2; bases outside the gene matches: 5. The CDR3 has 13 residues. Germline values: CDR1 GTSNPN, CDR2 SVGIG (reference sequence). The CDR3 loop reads CAWRGQYNTEAFF. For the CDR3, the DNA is TGTGCCTGGCGGGGACAGTACAACACTGAAGCTTTCTTT.

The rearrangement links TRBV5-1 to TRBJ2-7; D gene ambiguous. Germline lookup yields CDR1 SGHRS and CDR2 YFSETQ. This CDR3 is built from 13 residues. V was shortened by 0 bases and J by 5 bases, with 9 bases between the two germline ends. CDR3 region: CASSLVGRDEQYF. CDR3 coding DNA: TGCGCCAGCAGCTTGGTGGGCAGAGACGAGCAGTACTTC.

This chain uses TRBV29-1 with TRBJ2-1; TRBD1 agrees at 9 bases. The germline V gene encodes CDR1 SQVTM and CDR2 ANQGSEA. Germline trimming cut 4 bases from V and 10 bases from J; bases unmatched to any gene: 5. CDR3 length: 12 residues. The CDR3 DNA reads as TGCAGCGTTGCGGGGACAGGGAGAGAGCAGTTCTTC. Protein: CSVAGTGREQFF.

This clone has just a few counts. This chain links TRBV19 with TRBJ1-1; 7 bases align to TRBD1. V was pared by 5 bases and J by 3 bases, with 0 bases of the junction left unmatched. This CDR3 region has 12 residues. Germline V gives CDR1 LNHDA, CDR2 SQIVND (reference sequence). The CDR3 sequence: CASSDRDTEAFF. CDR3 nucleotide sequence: TGTGCCAGTAGTGACAGGGACACTGAAGCTTTCTTT.

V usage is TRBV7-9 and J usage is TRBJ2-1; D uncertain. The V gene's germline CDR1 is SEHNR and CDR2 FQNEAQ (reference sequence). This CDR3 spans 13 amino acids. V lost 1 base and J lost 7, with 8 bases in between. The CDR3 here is CASSLVTRNEQFF. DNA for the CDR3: TGTGCCAGCAGCTTAGTCACCAGGAATGAGCAGTTCTTC.

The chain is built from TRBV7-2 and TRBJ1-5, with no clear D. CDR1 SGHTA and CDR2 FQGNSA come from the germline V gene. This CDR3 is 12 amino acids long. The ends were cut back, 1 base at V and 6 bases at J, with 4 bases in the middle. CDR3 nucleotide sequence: TGTGCCAGCAGCTTAGACAGTCAGCCCCAGCATTTT. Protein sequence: CASSLDSQPQHF.

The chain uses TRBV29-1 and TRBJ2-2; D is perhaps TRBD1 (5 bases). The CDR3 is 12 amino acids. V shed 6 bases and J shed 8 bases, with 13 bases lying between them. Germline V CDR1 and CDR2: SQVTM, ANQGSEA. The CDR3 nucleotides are TGCAGCGTAGCAGGGAATCCAGGGGAGCTGTTTTTT. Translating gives CSVAGNPGELFF.

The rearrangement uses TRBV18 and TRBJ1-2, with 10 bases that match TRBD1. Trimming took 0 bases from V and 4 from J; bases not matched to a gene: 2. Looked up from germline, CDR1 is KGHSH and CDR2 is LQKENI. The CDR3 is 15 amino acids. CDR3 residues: CASSPPGQGVYGYTF. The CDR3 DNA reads TGTGCCAGCTCACCACCTGGACAGGGGGTCTATGGCTACACCTTC.